What follows are 15 T cell receptor beta chains derived from one specimen sequenced in a study of cytotoxic CD8 clonotypes in ibrutinib-treated CLL. Generated by immunoSEQ multiplex PCR, the TCRdb table keeps only in-frame clones and is missing some. The sample carries 140,000 to 150,000 clones, approximately 80% recorded once. This specimen was PBMCs, taken after 24 months of ibrutinib treatment. The receptor set was obtained from a human donor with chronic lymphocytic leukemia.

The J gene is TRBJ2-1, the V gene TRBV27; D ambiguous. V was trimmed by 8 bases and J by 1 base, leaving 15 bases between them. The CDR3 consists of 15 residues. The germline V gene encodes CDR1 MNHEY and CDR2 SMNVEV (reference sequence). This CDR3 is CASLPRLGSYNEQFF. CDR3 bases: TGTGCCAGCCTCCCCAGGCTCGGGTCCTACAATGAGCAGTTCTTC.

The chain links TRBV4-1 to TRBJ2-2; 7 bases agree with TRBD2. Germline-derived CDR1 and CDR2 are MGHRA and YSYEKL. The CDR3 spans 17 residues. Trimming took 0 bases from V and 4 from J; bases not matched to a gene: 8. The CDR3 protein is CASSQDPGGWGTGELFF. The CDR3 nucleotides are TGCGCCAGCAGCCAAGATCCGGGGGGTTGGGGCACCGGGGAGCTGTTTTTT.

The V gene is TRBV9, the J gene TRBJ1-1; D call uncertain. Germline CDR1 and CDR2: SGDLS and YYNGEE. CDR3 length: 14 residues. The V end lost 0 bases, the J end lost 1 base, and 7 bases lay between the germline ends. CDR3 amino acids: CASSVGGANTEAFF. CDR3 nucleotides: TGTGCCAGCAGCGTAGGGGGAGCGAACACTGAAGCTTTCTTT.

The chain links TRBV5-1 to TRBJ2-4; 8 bases map to TRBD2. This CDR3 contains 13 residues. V lost 10 bases to trimming and J lost 6 bases; unmatched junction nucleotides: 9. The V gene's germline CDR1 is SGHRS and CDR2 YFSETQ. CDR3 DNA sequence: TGCGCCGGCCCGGCCCGGGGGGGAAACATTCAGTACTTC. As protein: CAGPARGGNIQYF.

The rearrangement links TRBV28 to TRBJ2-2, with TRBD2 identical over 8 bases. The CDR3 sequence is 15 residues long. J lost 3 bases, V lost 5 bases, and 5 bases had no gene match. CDR1 MDHEN and CDR2 SYDVKM come from the germline V gene. CDR3 residues: CASSPSLADTGELFF. CDR3 coding DNA: TGTGCCAGCAGTCCGTCACTAGCGGACACCGGGGAGCTGTTTTTT.

V gene TRBV6-1 combines with J gene TRBJ1-2, with TRBD1 matching over 8 bases. V lost 6 bases and J lost 5; bases outside the gene matches: 5. This CDR3 is built from 13 residues. Germline CDR1 reads MNHNS; CDR2 reads SASEGT. The CDR3: CASRTTGAYGYTF. CDR3 in DNA: TGTGCCAGCAGGACGACAGGGGCGTATGGCTACACCTTC.

This chain links TRBV7-8 with TRBJ2-5; D may be TRBD1 (6 bases). Deletions cut 4 bases from V and 2 bases from J, with 11 bases between. Germline V CDR1 and CDR2: SGHVS, FQNEAQ. This CDR3 region has 14 residues. The CDR3 DNA follows: TGTGCCAGCAGCTGGGGGACACGACAAGAGACCCAGTACTTC. Amino acid sequence: CASSWGTRQETQYF.

The chain uses TRBV5-1 and TRBJ1-4; 7 nucleotides align to TRBD1. V lost 4 bases, J lost 8 bases, and 14 bases stayed unmatched. The CDR3 consists of 16 residues. Germline V lookup: CDR1 SGHRS, CDR2 YFSETQ. DNA for the CDR3: TGCGCCAGCAGCCCGGAGATAAGGGGGCTTCGGGAAAAACTGTTTTTT. This translates into CASSPEIRGLREKLFF.

This rearrangement joins TRBV7-2 to TRBJ2-1, with 9 bases fitting TRBD2. The germline CDR1 and CDR2 sequences are SGHTA and FQGNSA. The CDR3 has 13 amino acids. V was clipped by 5 bases and J by 14 bases; unmatched bases: 10. CDR3 residues: CASSPGREGLKFF. CDR3 sequence (DNA): TGTGCCAGCAGCCCTGGGCGGGAGGGTTTGAAGTTCTTC. The variable domain in full, with the rest retrieved from reference TRBV7-2 and TRBJ2-1, is GAGVSQSPSNKVTEKGKDVELRCDPISGHTALYWYRQSLGQGLEFLIYFQGNSAPDKSGLPSDRFSAERTGGSVSTLTIQRTQQEDSAVYLCASSPGREGLKFFGPGTRLTVL.

The gene calls are TRBV11-2 and TRBJ2-3; D is unclear. V gave up 1 base and J gave up 4 bases, with 15 bases separating them. CDR1 is SGHAT and CDR2 is FQNNGV in the germline V gene. The CDR3 length is 16 residues. This CDR3 reads CASSLVGGVVADTQYF. DNA for the CDR3: TGTGCCAGCAGCTTAGTCGGTGGAGTGGTCGCAGATACGCAGTATTTT.

This chain uses TRBV28 with TRBJ2-7; maybe TRBD1 (7 bases). V lost 4 bases, J lost 4 bases, and 17 bases lay in between. The CDR3 loop spans 15 amino acids. Germline CDR1 reads MDHEN; CDR2 reads SYDVKM. The CDR3 DNA is TGTGCCAGCAGTTCCGTTGCAGGGGGGCGGTACGAGCAGTACTTC. The encoded protein is CASSSVAGGRYEQYF.

V and J are TRBV5-1 and TRBJ2-7; 7 bases agree with TRBD1. V lost 0 bases, J lost 5 bases, and 8 bases stayed unmatched. This CDR3 is 15 amino acids long. CDR1 is SGHRS and CDR2 is YFSETQ in the germline V gene. CDR3 bases: TGCGCCAGCAGCTTGGGACAGGGTGTATGGGACGAGCAGTACTTC. Amino acid sequence: CASSLGQGVWDEQYF.

The V gene is TRBV11-3, the J gene TRBJ2-1; tentative D call: TRBD2 (5 bases). V was pared by 5 bases and J by 8 bases, with 19 bases between. The germline V gene has CDR1 SGHNT and CDR2 YENEEA. The CDR3 covers 15 residues. CDR3 protein: CASSQSGHGGYEQFF. CDR3 bases: TGTGCCAGCAGCCAGAGCGGCCACGGCGGCTATGAGCAGTTCTTC.

The chain combines TRBV7-2 with TRBJ1-2, with D perhaps matching TRBD1 (5 bases). Trimming shortened V by 7 bases and J by 8 bases, and 14 bases separated the two germline ends. Germline V gene sequence: CDR1 SGHTA, CDR2 FQGNSA. The CDR3 consists of 12 residues. The CDR3 DNA follows: TGTGCCAGCACCCCTTATGGGGGGGGCTACACCTTC. It specifies CASTPYGGGYTF.

The chain joins TRBV4-3 to TRBJ2-2, with a weak D call TRBD2 (5 bases). Germline V gene sequence: CDR1 LGHNA, CDR2 YSLEER. V lost 4 bases and J lost 2, with 17 bases in between. The CDR3 has 17 amino acids. The CDR3 loop reads CASSPRTPAENTGELFF. The DNA for the CDR3 is TGCGCCAGCAGCCCCCGAACCCCAGCGGAAAACACCGGGGAGCTGTTTTTT.